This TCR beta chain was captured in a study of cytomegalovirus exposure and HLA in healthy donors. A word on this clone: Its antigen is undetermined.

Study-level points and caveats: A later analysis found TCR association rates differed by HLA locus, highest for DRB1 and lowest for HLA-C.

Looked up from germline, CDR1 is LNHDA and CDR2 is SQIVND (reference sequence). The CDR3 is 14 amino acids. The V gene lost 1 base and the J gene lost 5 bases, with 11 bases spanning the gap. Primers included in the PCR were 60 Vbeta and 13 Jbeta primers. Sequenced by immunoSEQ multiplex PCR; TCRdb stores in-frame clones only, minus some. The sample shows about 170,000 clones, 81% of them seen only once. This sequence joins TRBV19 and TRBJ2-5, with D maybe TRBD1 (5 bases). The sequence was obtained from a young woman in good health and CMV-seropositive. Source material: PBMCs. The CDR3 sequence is CASSIGQGWETQYF. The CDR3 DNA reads TGTGCCAGTAGTATAGGTCAGGGATGGGAGACCCAGTACTTC. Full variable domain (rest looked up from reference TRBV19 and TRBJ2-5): DGGITQSPKYLFRKEGQNVTLSCEQNLNHDAMYWYRQDPGQGLRLIYYSQIVNDFQKGDIAEGYSVSREKKESFPLTVTSAQKNPTAFYLCASSIGQGWETQYFGPGTRLLVL.